A selection of T cell receptor beta chains follows, all from one sample in a study of cytomegalovirus exposure and HLA in healthy donors. TCRdb's table, derived via immunoSEQ multiplex PCR, lists solely in-frame clones and lacks some. The sample lists 120,000 or so clones, roughly four fifths occurring once. Sequencing was done on a sample of PBMCs. These receptors all stem from a middle-aged woman in good health and CMV-seropositive. Both conserved end residues are part of each CDR3.

J	V	CDR3
TRBJ1-5	TRBV10-3	CAITENPYNQPQHF
TRBJ2-7	TRBV5-1	CASSLSLEARYEQYF
TRBJ2-1	TRBV5-1	CASSLGLADEQFF
TRBJ1-1	TRBV7-9	CASSLAGSGGTEAFF
TRBJ1-6	TRBV2	CASSSTGSSYNSPLHF
TRBJ2-7	TRBV2	CASSVTGYEQYF
TRBJ1-4	TRBV28	CASIPGTGLTRPNEKLFF
TRBJ2-4	TRBV11-2	CASSLDRERGQYF
TRBJ2-1	TRBV7-3	CASSFGLAGGVSYNEQFF
TRBJ2-5	TRBV6-5	CASSYQDNQETQYF
TRBJ2-1	TRBV29-1	CSVHKLPGTSNEQFF
TRBJ2-7	TRBV9	CASSVADSPYEQYF
TRBJ2-3	TRBV19	CASSRGTGGGWTQYF
TRBJ2-1	TRBV29-1	CSPGTGGGEQFF